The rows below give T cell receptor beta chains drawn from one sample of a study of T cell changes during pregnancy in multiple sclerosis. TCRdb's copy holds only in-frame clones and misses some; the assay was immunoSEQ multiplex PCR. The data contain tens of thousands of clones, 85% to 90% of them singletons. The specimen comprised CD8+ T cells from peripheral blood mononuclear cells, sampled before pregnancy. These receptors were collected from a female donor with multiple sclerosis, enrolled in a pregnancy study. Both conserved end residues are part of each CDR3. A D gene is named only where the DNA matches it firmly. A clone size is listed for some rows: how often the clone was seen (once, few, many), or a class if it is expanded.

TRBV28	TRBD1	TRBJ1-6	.	CASSWGQGGAPLHF	TGTGCCAGCAGTTGGGGACAGGGGGGGGCACCCCTCCACTTT
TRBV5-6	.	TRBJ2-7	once	CASSLGGTLAPLYEQYF	TGTGCCAGCAGCTTGGGTGGGACTCTAGCCCCCCTCTACGAGCAGTATTTC
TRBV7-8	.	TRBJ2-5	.	CASSSQGTETQYF	TGTGCCAGCAGCTCACAGGGTACAGAGACCCAGTACTTC
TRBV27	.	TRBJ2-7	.	CASSSDISYEQYF	TGTGCCAGCAGCTCCGACATCTCCTACGAGCAGTACTTC
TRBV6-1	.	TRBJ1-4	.	CASSEGQEDEKLFF	TGTGCCAGCAGTGAGGGTCAGGAGGATGAAAAACTGTTTTTT
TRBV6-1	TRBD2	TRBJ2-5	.	CASSGLAGGAETQYF	TGTGCCAGCAGTGGACTAGCGGGGGGGGCAGAGACCCAGTACTTC
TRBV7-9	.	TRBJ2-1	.	CASSLETRANEQFF	TGTGCCAGCAGCTTAGAAACGAGGGCCAATGAGCAGTTCTTC
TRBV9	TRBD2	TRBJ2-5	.	CASSVTSGSWYQETQYF	TGTGCCAGCAGCGTAACTAGCGGGAGTTGGTACCAAGAGACCCAGTACTTC
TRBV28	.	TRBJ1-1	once	CASSPMTVGRGTEAFF	TGTGCCAGCAGTCCTATGACAGTGGGTCGGGGGACTGAAGCTTTCTTT
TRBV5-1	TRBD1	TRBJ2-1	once	CASSHRGDDVDEQFF	TGCGCCAGCAGCCACAGGGGCGATGATGTTGATGAGCAGTTCTTC
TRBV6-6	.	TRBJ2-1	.	CASSFGGLTEQFF	TGTGCCAGCAGTTTCGGCGGGTTAACCGAGCAGTTCTTC
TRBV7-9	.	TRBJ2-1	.	CASSSATGQFF	TGTGCCAGCAGCTCTGCGACAGGACAGTTCTTC
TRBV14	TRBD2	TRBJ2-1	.	CASSLASGYYNEQFF	TGTGCCAGCAGCTTAGCTAGCGGGTACTACAATGAGCAGTTCTTC
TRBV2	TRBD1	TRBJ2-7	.	CASSTGSPYEQYF	TGTGCCAGTTCGACAGGGTCCCCTTACGAGCAGTACTTC
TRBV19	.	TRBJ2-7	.	CASSIMRDSYEQYF	TGTGCCAGTAGTATAATGCGGGACTCCTACGAGCAGTACTTC
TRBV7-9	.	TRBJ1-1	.	CASSLPLNTEAFF	TGTGCCAGCAGCTTACCCTTAAACACTGAAGCTTTCTTT
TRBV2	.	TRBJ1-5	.	CASRLEGYSNQPQHF	TGTGCCAGCCGACTGGAGGGGTATAGCAATCAGCCCCAGCATTTT
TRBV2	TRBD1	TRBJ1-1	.	CASLGQGNEAFF	TGTGCCAGCTTGGGACAGGGGAATGAAGCTTTCTTT
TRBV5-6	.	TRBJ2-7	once	CASSLVRAPYEQYF	TGTGCCAGCAGCTTGGTCAGGGCCCCCTACGAGCAGTACTTC
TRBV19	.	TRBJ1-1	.	CASSLGRFNTEAFF	TGTGCCAGTAGCCTGGGGCGGTTCAACACTGAAGCTTTCTTT
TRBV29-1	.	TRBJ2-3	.	CSVQEDTQYF	TGCAGCGTACAAGAAGATACGCAGTATTTT
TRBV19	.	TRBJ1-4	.	CASNRGLRPNEKLFF	TGTGCCAGTAACAGAGGGCTCAGGCCTAATGAAAAACTGTTTTTT
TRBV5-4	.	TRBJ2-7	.	CASSLGGSNYEQYF	TGTGCCAGCAGCTTGGGTGGCTCAAACTACGAGCAGTACTTC
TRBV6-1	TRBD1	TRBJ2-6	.	CASSATGAGANVLTF	TGTGCCAGCAGCGCAACAGGGGCTGGGGCCAACGTCCTGACTTTC
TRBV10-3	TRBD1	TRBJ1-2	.	CAISEPGTGRDSYTF	TGTGCCATCAGTGAGCCCGGGACAGGGAGGGACAGCTACACCTTC
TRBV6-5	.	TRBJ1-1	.	CASSYSIRANTEAFF	TGTGCCAGCAGTTACTCGATAAGAGCCAACACTGAAGCTTTCTTT
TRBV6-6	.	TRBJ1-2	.	CASSYDSPTYGYTF	TGTGCCAGCAGTTACGACAGTCCCACCTATGGCTACACCTTC
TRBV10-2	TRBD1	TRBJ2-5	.	CASSDPPGQGFAQYF	TGCGCCAGCAGTGATCCTCCGGGACAGGGGTTTGCCCAGTACTTC
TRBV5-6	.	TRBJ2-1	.	CASSLGLFHNEQFF	TGTGCCAGCAGCTTGGGCCTATTCCACAATGAGCAGTTCTTC
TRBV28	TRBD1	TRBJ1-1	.	CASSFTGDTEAFF	TGTGCCAGCAGTTTTACAGGGGATACTGAAGCTTTCTTT
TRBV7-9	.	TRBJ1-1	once	CASYRANTEAFF	TGTGCCAGCTACAGGGCGAACACTGAAGCTTTCTTT
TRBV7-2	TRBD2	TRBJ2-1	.	CASSPTGGGLNEQFF	TGTGCCAGCAGCCCTACCGGGGGGGGGCTCAATGAGCAGTTCTTC
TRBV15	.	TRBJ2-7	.	CATRQGPEQYF	TGTGCCACCAGACAGGGCCCCGAGCAGTACTTC
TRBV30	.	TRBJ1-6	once	CAWRDDRNLFNSPLHF	TGTGCCTGGAGGGATGACAGGAACCTATTTAATTCACCCCTCCACTTT
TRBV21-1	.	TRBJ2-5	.	CASSKGGAVRETQYF	TGTGCCAGCAGCAAAGGGGGCGCGGTTCGAGAGACCCAGTACTTC
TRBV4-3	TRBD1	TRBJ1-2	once	CASSQDRGQGQFYGYTF	TGCGCCAGCAGCCAAGATAGAGGACAGGGGCAGTTCTATGGCTACACCTTC
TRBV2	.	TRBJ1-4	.	CASSQGWGLKYEKLFF	TGTGCCAGCAGTCAGGGGTGGGGGCTTAAGTATGAAAAACTGTTTTTT
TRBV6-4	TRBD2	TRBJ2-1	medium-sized	CASSDAGGSYNEQFF	TGTGCCAGCAGTGACGCGGGGGGCTCCTACAATGAGCAGTTCTTC
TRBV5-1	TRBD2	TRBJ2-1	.	CASSLDPIAGGNYNEQFF	TGCGCCAGCAGCTTGGACCCCATAGCGGGGGGGAACTACAATGAGCAGTTCTTC